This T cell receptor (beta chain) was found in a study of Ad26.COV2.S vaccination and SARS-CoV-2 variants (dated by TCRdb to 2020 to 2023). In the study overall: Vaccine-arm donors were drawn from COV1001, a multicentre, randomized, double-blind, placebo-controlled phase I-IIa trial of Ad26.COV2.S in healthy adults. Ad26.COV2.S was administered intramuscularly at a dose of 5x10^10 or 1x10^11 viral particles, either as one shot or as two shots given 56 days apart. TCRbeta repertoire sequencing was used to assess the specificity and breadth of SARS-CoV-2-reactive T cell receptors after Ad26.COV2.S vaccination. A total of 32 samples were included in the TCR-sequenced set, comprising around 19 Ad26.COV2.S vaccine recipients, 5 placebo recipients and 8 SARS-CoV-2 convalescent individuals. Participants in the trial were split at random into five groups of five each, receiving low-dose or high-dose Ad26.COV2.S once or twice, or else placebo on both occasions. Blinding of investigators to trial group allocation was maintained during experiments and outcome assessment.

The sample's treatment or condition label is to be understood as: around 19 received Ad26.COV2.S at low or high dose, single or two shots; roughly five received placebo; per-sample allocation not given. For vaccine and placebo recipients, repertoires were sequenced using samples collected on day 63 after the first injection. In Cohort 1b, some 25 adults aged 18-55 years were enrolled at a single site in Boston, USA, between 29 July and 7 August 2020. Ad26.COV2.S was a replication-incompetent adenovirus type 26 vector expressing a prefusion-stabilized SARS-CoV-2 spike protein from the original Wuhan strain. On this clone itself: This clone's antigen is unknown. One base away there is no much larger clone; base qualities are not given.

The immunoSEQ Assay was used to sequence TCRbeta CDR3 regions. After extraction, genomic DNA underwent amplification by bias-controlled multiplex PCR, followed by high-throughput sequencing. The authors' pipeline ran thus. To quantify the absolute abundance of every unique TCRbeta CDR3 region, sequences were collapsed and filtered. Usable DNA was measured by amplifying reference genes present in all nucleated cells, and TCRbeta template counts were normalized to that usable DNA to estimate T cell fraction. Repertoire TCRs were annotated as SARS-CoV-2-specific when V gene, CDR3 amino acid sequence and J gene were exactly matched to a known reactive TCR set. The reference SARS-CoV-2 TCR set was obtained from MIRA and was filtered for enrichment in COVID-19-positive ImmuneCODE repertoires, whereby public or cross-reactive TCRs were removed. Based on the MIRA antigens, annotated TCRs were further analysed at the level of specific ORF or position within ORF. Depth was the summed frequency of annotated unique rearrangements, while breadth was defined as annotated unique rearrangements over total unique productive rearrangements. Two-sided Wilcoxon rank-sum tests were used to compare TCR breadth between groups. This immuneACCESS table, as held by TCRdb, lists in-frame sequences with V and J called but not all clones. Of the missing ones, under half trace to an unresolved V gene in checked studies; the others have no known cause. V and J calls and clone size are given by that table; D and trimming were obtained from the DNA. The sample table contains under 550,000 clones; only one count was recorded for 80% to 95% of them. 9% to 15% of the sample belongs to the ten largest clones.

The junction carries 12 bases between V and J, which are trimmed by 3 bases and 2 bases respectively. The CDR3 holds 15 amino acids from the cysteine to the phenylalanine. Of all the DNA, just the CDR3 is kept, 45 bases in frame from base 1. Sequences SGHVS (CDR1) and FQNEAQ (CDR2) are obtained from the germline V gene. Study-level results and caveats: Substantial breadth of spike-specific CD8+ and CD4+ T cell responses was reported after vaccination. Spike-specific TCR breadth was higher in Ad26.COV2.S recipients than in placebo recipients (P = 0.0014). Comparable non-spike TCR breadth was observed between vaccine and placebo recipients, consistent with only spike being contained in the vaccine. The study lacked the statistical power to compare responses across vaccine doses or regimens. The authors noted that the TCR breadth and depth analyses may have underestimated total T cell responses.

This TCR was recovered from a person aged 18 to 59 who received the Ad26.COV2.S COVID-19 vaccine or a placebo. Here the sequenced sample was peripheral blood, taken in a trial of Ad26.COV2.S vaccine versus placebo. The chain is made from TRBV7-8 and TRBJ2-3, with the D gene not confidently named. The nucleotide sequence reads TGTGCCAGCAGCTTCTCACTCGACTCCACAGATACGCAGTATTTT. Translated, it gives CASSFSLDSTDTQYF.